The following is a T cell receptor beta chain sequence with its context. The specificity of this receptor is unknown. The sample holds no much larger clone one base away, and base qualities are not on file. These data come from a study of blood T cell repertoires in COVID-19 (dated by TCRdb to the early 2020s). Study-wide context: Samples from collaborators originated in the United States, Italy and Spain and spanned both the acute and convalescent phases of COVID-19. A freely available public database, intended as a resource for researchers studying the immune response to SARS-CoV-2, is where the repertoires were released. The material from the prospective study consisted of cDNA or gDNA derived from T cells, B-cell-depleted T cells, or PBMCs. The samples were drawn from the first 160 participants of the ongoing ImmuneRACE study and from 1,254 subjects provided by 6 global collaborators. Where available, HLA class I and class II types were obtained from metadata supplied by the sample provider rather than from assay-based typing. Sample metadata almost always included a de-identified subject ID, COVID-19 status, age in years and sex. Subjects who had been exposed to COVID-19, were actively infected with it, or had recovered from it provided the deeply sampled blood TCRbeta repertoires that made up the dataset.

What the research found in general, with its limitations: How much clinical and demographic metadata was included differed by source and by participant, and the metadata was provided uncurated.

The CDR3 starts with the cysteine, ends with the phenylalanine, and has 15 residues. Of all the DNA, just the CDR3 is kept, 45 bases in frame from base 1. The germline V gene (reference sequence) sets CDR1 to SGHKS and CDR2 to YYEKEE. V loses 2 bases of germline sequence and J loses 7 bases, and the interval between the two ends is 18 bases. Participants in the prospective study were aged about 18 to 95 years, lived in under 30 United States geographic areas, and enrolled through a virtual design. Cohort assignment in the prospective study relied on participant-reported clinical history from a screening survey and a study questionnaire. Recovered participants in ImmuneRACE Cohort 3 were defined by two consecutive negative NP/OP PCR tests, clearance by a healthcare professional, or resolution of symptoms. Each participant in the prospective study had whole blood, serum and a nasopharyngeal or oropharyngeal swab collected by mobile phlebotomists. Prospective study participants could optionally give additional blood draws and questionnaires over an approximately 2-month period. Blood samples from the prospective study were shipped frozen or at room temperature prior to DNA extraction.

The immunoSEQ Assay, a bias-controlled multiplex PCR, was used to amplify TCRbeta CDR3 regions from genomic DNA. On the study's bioinformatics: The number of nucleated cells in each sample was estimated by amplification of reference gene primers within the assay. To quantify the absolute abundance of each unique TCRbeta CDR3 rearrangement, sequence reads were collapsed and filtered. For each sample, productive Simpson clonality was calculated as the square root of Simpson's diversity index over productive rearrangements. TCRdb obtained this table from immuneACCESS and retained in-frame rearrangements with V and J assigned. These tables miss some clones; where compared with another copy, unresolved V genes account for less than half of the shortfall, and the remainder is unexplained. From that table come the V and J calls and clone size; the DNA was used to work out D and trimming. The sample table contains around 370,000 clones; only one count was recorded for around 90% of them. The ten largest clones capture 1.2% of the sample.

The receptor's source is a woman younger than 30 who had recovered from COVID-19. Sequenced input: PBMCs or T cells enriched from blood (not recorded which). Rearrangement joined TRBV5-5 to TRBJ1-2; the D gene lacks a confident call. In nucleotide form, the sequence is TGTGCCAGCAGCTTAGCCTCCGATCGTACTTCTGGCTACACCTTC. This sequence encodes CASSLASDRTSGYTF.